This TCR beta chain comes out of a study of T cell clonality in common variable immunodeficiency. CVID meant reduced serum IgG, IgA and/or IgM plus specific antibody deficiency. Patients and controls were mostly of Caucasian heritage. TCRdb's copy holds only in-frame clones and misses some; the assay was immunoSEQ multiplex PCR. The data show tens of thousands of clones, with none appearing a single time. Findings and limits, study-wide: In common variable immunodeficiency, TCR beta chains reportedly carried fewer deletions and N-nucleotide insertions.

There are many counts of this clone. Its antigen is currently unknown. The junction differs from germline at one of its ends, possibly a read error. This sequence originates from a human donor with common variable immunodeficiency. Sequencing was done on a sample of peripheral blood mononuclear cells.

The DNA read from the CDR3 is TGTGCTAGCAGGGCCTCAGGGCAAGAGACC. Translating it yields CASRASGQET. The whole CDR3 is CASRASGQETQYF. The chain combines TRBV7-7 with TRBJ2-5; TRBD1 is a possible D gene (5 bases). The read finishes 3 residues shy of the CDR3 end, and the germline J gene is used to complete it. Germline CDR1 SSHAT, CDR2 FNYEAQ (reference sequence). This CDR3 is 13 amino acids long. Full variable domain (remainder filled in from reference TRBV7-7 and TRBJ2-5): GAGVSQSPRYKVTKRGQDVTLRCDPISSHATLYWYQQALGQGPEFLTYFNYEAQPDKSGLPSDRFSAERPEGSISTLTIQRTEQRDSAMYRCASRASGQETQYFGPGTRLLVL.